The 10 T cell receptor beta chains listed next were all sequenced from one sample in a study of human thymus T cells. Assay used: immunoSEQ multiplex PCR; TCRdb lists only in-frame clones, some missing. The table has 60,000 to 75,000 clones, around 95% seen once. Resections from corrective heart surgery provided thymus tissue. What was sequenced was thymus tissue. These receptors originate from a girl under two years old with a congenital heart defect but otherwise immunologically healthy.

The chain has TRBV15 and TRBJ1-2, with 7 bases that match TRBD1. CDR3 length: 15 residues. V gave up 1 base and J gave up 8 bases; unmatched junction bases: 10. Germline CDR1 and CDR2: LNHNV and YYDKDF (reference sequence). CDR3 sequence: CATSRGFGQDWGYTF. As DNA, the CDR3 is TGTGCCACCAGCAGAGGCTTTGGACAGGACTGGGGCTACACCTTC.

V gene TRBV7-2 combines with J gene TRBJ1-1; D uncertain. CDR3 size: 12 residues. Germline V gene lookup returns CDR1 SGHTA and CDR2 FQGNSA. The CDR3 reads CASHWKSYAAFF. Here the CDR3 DNA reads TGTGCGTCCCACTGGAAATCGTACGCGGCTTTCTTT.

The rearrangement joins TRBV5-1 to TRBJ2-7; 8 nucleotides line up with TRBD1. CDR1 and CDR2 (germline): SGHRS, YFSETQ. Trimming took 3 bases from V and 2 from J; bases not matched to a gene: 4. This CDR3 contains 14 residues. The CDR3 region has the DNA TGCGCCAGCAGCTCGACAGGGGCCGCCTACGAGCAGTACTTC. Amino acids: CASSSTGAAYEQYF.

V usage is TRBV28 and J usage is TRBJ2-7; 9 bases map to TRBD1. Germline CDR1 MDHEN, CDR2 SYDVKM. The V gene end was trimmed by 9 bases and the J gene end by 6 bases; junction bases not matched to a gene: 9. The CDR3 is made up of 13 amino acids. The CDR3 region is CASTGGASREQYF. CDR3 sequence (DNA): TGTGCCAGTACAGGGGGCGCATCCCGCGAGCAGTACTTC.

This clone has more than one count but fewer than ten. This sequence joins TRBV30 and TRBJ2-1, with D perhaps matching TRBD1 (5 bases). Germline V gene data show CDR1 as GTSNPN and CDR2 as SVGIG (reference sequence). V lost 1 base, J lost 3 bases, and 10 bases lay in between. The CDR3 runs to 14 residues. The DNA of the CDR3 is TGTGCCTGGAGTGCGTACAGGTACTACAATGAGCAGTTCTTC. It is translated as CAWSAYRYYNEQFF.

The rearrangement links TRBV7-3 to TRBJ2-3; a possible D gene is TRBD2 (5 bases). The CDR3 has 13 amino acids. The V gene's germline CDR1 is SGHTA and CDR2 FQGTGA. The V gene lost 5 bases and the J gene lost 6 bases, with 12 bases spanning the gap. Here the CDR3 DNA reads TGTGCCAGCAGCCAAAAAAGGGAGGATACGCAGTATTTT. Encoded protein: CASSQKREDTQYF.

V is TRBV6-5 and J is TRBJ1-4; D gene unclear. V lost 2 bases and J 14 bases, leaving 15 bases between the germline ends. The CDR3 extends over 13 amino acids. CDR1 MNHEY and CDR2 SVGAGI come from the germline V gene. For the CDR3, the DNA is TGTGCCAGCAGTTACACTAGGGCCCAAAGTCTGTTTTTT. It yields the protein CASSYTRAQSLFF.

This clone was detected only once. This chain uses TRBV30 with TRBJ2-1; no definite D call. The germline V gene encodes CDR1 GTSNPN and CDR2 SVGIG (reference sequence). V lost 4 bases to trimming and J lost 6 bases, with 16 bases between them. This CDR3 comprises 14 residues. CDR3 DNA: TGTGCCTGGATGGGCCCGTGGGCCCCCAATGAGCAGTTCTTC. Its protein is CAWMGPWAPNEQFF.

The gene calls are TRBV4-3 and TRBJ2-1, with D tentatively TRBD1 or TRBD2 (6 bases each). V was shortened by 2 bases and J by 7 bases, with 21 bases between the two germline ends. This CDR3 is built from 17 residues. Germline CDR1 LGHNA, CDR2 YSLEER. The DNA for the CDR3 is TGCGCCAGCAGCCAAAGGAGGGGACACCCGAGTCTAAATGAGCAGTTCTTC. The encoded protein is CASSQRRGHPSLNEQFF.

The chain employs TRBV18 and TRBJ1-2, with a weak D call TRBD1 (6 bases). Trimming removed 2 bases at V and 5 bases at J, with 12 bases between. This CDR3 has 14 residues. CDR1 is KGHSH and CDR2 is LQKENI in the germline V gene. Here the CDR3 reads CASSPSGTHYGYTF. CDR3 DNA: TGTGCCAGCTCACCATCGGGGACACATTATGGCTACACCTTC.